These 16 T cell receptor beta chains originate from one sample sequenced in a study of cytotoxic CD8 clonotypes in ibrutinib-treated CLL. Here immunoSEQ multiplex PCR was the method, and the copy in TCRdb shows in-frame clones only, minus some. The sample contains 250,000 to 350,000 clones, roughly 76% of which appear only once. The sample consisted of PBMCs, taken at disease progression, from a patient treated with ibrutinib. The receptors shown here come from a human donor with chronic lymphocytic leukemia.

In regard to this clone: An end of the junction does not agree with germline; a read error may underlie this. This chain links TRBV4-1 with TRBJ1-2, with D hard to call. The CDR3 extends over 13 amino acids. The germline V gene encodes CDR1 MGHRA and CDR2 YSYEKL. DNA of the CDR3: TGCGCCAGCAGTCAAGTCCCTAACTATGGCTACACCTTC. As protein: CASSQVPNYGYTF.

The gene calls are TRBV5-8 and TRBJ2-7, with TRBD2 matching 7 bases. V lost 5 bases to trimming and J lost 2 bases; unmatched junction nucleotides: 7. CDR1 is SGHTS, CDR2 YDEGEE, per germline. The CDR3 extends over 14 amino acids. The CDR3 DNA sequence: TGTGCCAGCAGTCGGGGGGTTGGACCCTACGAGCAGTACTTC. The encoded protein is CASSRGVGPYEQYF.

With respect to this clone: The same CDR3 can be traced to other DNA sequences in this sample. The chain joins TRBV5-1 to TRBJ1-1; D call uncertain. CDR3 length equals 13 residues. Looked up from germline, CDR1 is SGHRS and CDR2 is YFSETQ. V was pared by 0 bases and J by 2 bases, with 5 bases between. Written as DNA, the CDR3 is TGCGCCAGCAGCTTGGTTAGAAACACTGAAGCTTTCTTT. Translating it yields CASSLVRNTEAFF.

This chain links TRBV6-6 with TRBJ2-7; 8 bases line up with TRBD1. V gave up 2 bases and J gave up 2 bases; unmatched junction bases: 2. CDR1 is MNHNY and CDR2 is SVGAGI in the germline V gene (reference sequence). This CDR3 comprises 14 residues. The CDR3 coding sequence is TGTGCCAGCAGTTACGGACAGGGTCCCTACGAGCAGTACTTC. Translated, it gives CASSYGQGPYEQYF.

The chain is built from TRBV28 and TRBJ2-1, with 11 bases lining up with TRBD2. This CDR3 contains 16 residues. The ends lost 5 bases at V and 6 bases at J; junction bases unmatched: 9. Per germline, CDR1 MDHEN and CDR2 SYDVKM. The CDR3 spells CASSPIAGGISNEQFF. The CDR3 DNA sequence: TGTGCCAGCAGTCCCATAGCGGGAGGGATTTCCAATGAGCAGTTCTTC. Based on the CDR3 plus reference TRBV28 and TRBJ2-1, the full variable domain is DVKVTQSSRYLVKRTGEKVFLECVQDMDHENMFWYRQDPGLGLRLIYFSYDVKMKEKGDIPEGYSVSREKKERFSLILESASTNQTSMYLCASSPIAGGISNEQFFGPGTRLTVL.

V usage is TRBV7-9 and J usage is TRBJ1-6; D is undetermined. Trimming shortened V by 2 bases and J by 7 bases, and 6 bases separated the two germline ends. CDR3 size: 13 residues. Germline V lookup: CDR1 SEHNR, CDR2 FQNEAQ (reference sequence). CDR3 nucleotides: TGTGCCAGCAGCTTACTGGCCAATTCACCCCTCCACTTT. Translation: CASSLLANSPLHF. Drawing the rest from reference TRBV7-9 and TRBJ1-6, the complete variable domain is DTGVSQNPRHKITKRGQNVTFRCDPISEHNRLYWYRQTLGQGPEFLTYFQNEAQLEKSRLLSDRFSAERPKGSFSTLEIQRTEQGDSAMYLCASSLLANSPLHFGNGTRLTVT.

The chain combines TRBV5-4 with TRBJ2-1; the match to TRBD1 covers 7 bases. CDR1 SGHNT and CDR2 YYREEE come from the germline V gene (reference sequence). V shed 4 bases, J shed 4 bases, and the junction held 5 bases outside the gene matches. This CDR3 is 14 amino acids long. The CDR3 here is CASSVRDRYNEQFF. The CDR3 DNA is TGTGCCAGCAGCGTCCGGGACAGATACAATGAGCAGTTCTTC.

The CDR3 region is CATSRVVHYEQYF. The CDR3 bases are TGTGCCACCAGCAGAGTTGTCCACTACGAGCAGTACTTC. The chain joins TRBV15 to TRBJ2-7; D not certain. Germline V gene sequence: CDR1 LNHNV, CDR2 YYDKDF (reference sequence). The germline V and J ends were trimmed by 1 base and 3 bases, with 7 bases remaining between them. CDR3 length: 13 residues.

The chain recombines TRBV2 with TRBJ2-2; D remains ambiguous. The V gene's germline CDR1 is SNHLY and CDR2 FYNNEI. The CDR3 consists of 17 residues. V lost 3 bases and J lost 0, with 14 bases in between. The CDR3 protein is CASSDLSIIANTGELFF. The DNA of the CDR3 is TGTGCCAGCAGTGACCTTTCTATCATCGCGAACACCGGGGAGCTGTTTTTT. Using reference TRBV2 and TRBJ2-2 for the parts outside the CDR3, the full variable domain is EPEVTQTPSHQVTQMGQEVILRCVPISNHLYFYWYRQILGQKVEFLVSFYNNEISEKSEIFDDQFSVERPDGSNFTLKIRSTKLEDSAMYFCASSDLSIIANTGELFFGEGSRLTVL.

The rearrangement links TRBV5-1 to TRBJ2-3; 11 bases are shared with TRBD2. The trim removed 4 bases at V and 4 bases at J, leaving 14 bases unmatched. Germline V gene lookup returns CDR1 SGHRS and CDR2 YFSETQ. The CDR3 has 18 residues. As DNA, the CDR3 is TGCGCCAGCAGCCCGCAACTAGCGGGGGTAGAGCGCGCAGATACGCAGTATTTT. This translates into CASSPQLAGVERADTQYF.

V is TRBV2 and J is TRBJ2-4, with D possibly matching TRBD1 (5 bases). The CDR3 sequence is 14 residues long. CDR1 is SNHLY, CDR2 FYNNEI, per germline. Trimming stripped 8 bases from V and 3 bases from J, with 14 bases between. CDR3 sequence reads: CASLWGLGKNIQYF. The CDR3 DNA sequence: TGTGCCAGCCTGTGGGGCCTGGGCAAAAACATTCAGTACTTC.

The V gene is TRBV4-1, the J gene TRBJ1-2, with D uncertain. Germline CDR1 reads MGHRA; CDR2 reads YSYEKL. The CDR3 totals 12 residues. Trimming stripped 0 bases from V and 10 bases from J, with 9 bases between. The CDR3 here is CASSQERASYTF. The CDR3 DNA reads as TGCGCCAGCAGCCAAGAGAGGGCCTCCTACACCTTC.

The J gene is TRBJ2-7, the V gene TRBV6-5; TRBD2 is a possible D gene (7 bases). V was pared by 6 bases and J by 2 bases, with 14 bases between. The CDR3 is made up of 14 amino acids. The V gene's germline CDR1 is MNHEY and CDR2 SVGAGI. CDR3 amino acids: CASRRGGPTYEQYF. CDR3 DNA sequence: TGTGCCAGCAGACGCGGGGGCCCGACCTACGAGCAGTACTTC.

Details on this clone: Other DNA sequences in this specimen translate into the identical CDR3. J is TRBJ2-7 and V is TRBV5-1; D remains ambiguous. Germline V gene lookup returns CDR1 SGHRS and CDR2 YFSETQ. V was cut by 0 bases and J by 3 bases, with 7 bases left in between. The CDR3 runs to 13 residues. CDR3 sequence: CASSLAGSYEQYF. CDR3 in DNA: TGCGCCAGCAGCTTGGCAGGAAGCTACGAGCAGTACTTC.

The chain recombines TRBV6-1 with TRBJ2-7; TRBD2 matches 10 bases. The CDR3 has 18 amino acids. Germline CDR1 is MNHNS and CDR2 is SASEGT. Trimming took 5 bases from V and 4 from J; bases not matched to a gene: 17. The CDR3 DNA is TGTGCCAGCAGTAAAGGGGCGGGGCCGACTAGCGGGTCGTACGAGCAGTACTTC. Amino acids: CASSKGAGPTSGSYEQYF.

The V call is TRBV29-1, the J call TRBJ1-1; no reliable D call. V was cut by 3 bases and J by 1 base, with 18 bases left in between. CDR3 size: 16 residues. Germline loops: CDR1 SQVTM, CDR2 ANQGSEA. The CDR3 spells CSVDQNLRAWNTEAFF. The CDR3 coding sequence is TGCAGCGTTGATCAAAACCTCCGGGCCTGGAACACTGAAGCTTTCTTT.